This T cell receptor (beta chain) was identified in a study of shared clonotypes between healthy human individuals. Study-level results: An expected dependence of interdonor clonotype sharing on sequencing depth was noted. What limited the represented genetic and exposure-history diversity was the small number of donors.

Trimming removed 0 bases at V and 4 bases at J, with 12 bases between. CDR3 length: 15 amino acids. Germline CDR1 MNHEY, CDR2 SVGAGI. There were only Caucasian adults among the donors, and all lived in Nashville, Tennessee. Regarding this clone: Its target is unknown.

Some clones are missing from TCRdb's copy, which holds only in-frame ones; the method was immunoSEQ multiplex PCR. The sample lists some 2,400,000 clones; nearly 97% were seen once. The sample comprised naive CD4+ T cells sorted from blood. The subset denotes: CD45RA+ positively selected. This TCR derives from a man aged 18 to 35 in good health. The V gene is TRBV6-5, the J gene TRBJ1-1; no firm D call. The CDR3 DNA reads TGTGCCAGCAGTTACTCGATAACTACGCCCACTGAAGCTTTCTTT. It yields the protein CASSYSITTPTEAFF.